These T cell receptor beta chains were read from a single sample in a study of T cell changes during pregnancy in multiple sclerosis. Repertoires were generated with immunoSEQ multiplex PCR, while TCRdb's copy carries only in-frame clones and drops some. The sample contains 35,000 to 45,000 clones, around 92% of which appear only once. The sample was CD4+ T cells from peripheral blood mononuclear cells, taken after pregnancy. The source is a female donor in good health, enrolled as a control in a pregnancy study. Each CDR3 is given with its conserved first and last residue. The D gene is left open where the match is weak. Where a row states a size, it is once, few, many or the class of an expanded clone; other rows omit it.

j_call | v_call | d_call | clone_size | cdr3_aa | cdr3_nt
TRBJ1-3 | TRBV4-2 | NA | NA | CASSSYGVSSGNTIYF | TGTGCCAGCAGCAGTTACGGAGTGAGCTCTGGAAACACCATATATTTT
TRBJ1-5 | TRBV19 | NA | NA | CASSMIVRQPQHF | TGTGCCAGTAGTATGATTGTGAGGCAGCCCCAGCATTTT
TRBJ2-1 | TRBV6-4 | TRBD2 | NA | CASSDLGSGDEQFF | TGTGCCAGCAGTGACTTAGGTAGCGGGGATGAGCAGTTCTTC
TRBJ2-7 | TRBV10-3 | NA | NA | CAISEAGNYEQYF | TGTGCCATCAGTGAGGCAGGGAACTACGAGCAGTACTTC
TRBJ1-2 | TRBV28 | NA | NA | CASSLRDIKGYTF | TGTGCCAGCAGCCTCCGGGACATAAAAGGCTACACCTTC
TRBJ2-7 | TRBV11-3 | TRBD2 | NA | CASSPPGLAGYEQYF | TGTGCCAGCAGCCCGCCGGGACTAGCTGGATACGAGCAGTACTTC
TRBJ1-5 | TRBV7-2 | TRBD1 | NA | CASSLGQVNQPQHF | TGTGCCAGCAGCTTGGGACAGGTCAATCAGCCCCAGCATTTT
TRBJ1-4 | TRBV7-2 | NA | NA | CASSFGQSNEKLFF | TGTGCCAGCAGCTTTGGTCAGTCTAATGAAAAACTGTTTTTT
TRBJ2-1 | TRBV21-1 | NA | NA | CASSKGGRGVQQFF | TGTGCCAGCAGCAAAGGAGGGAGGGGGGTGCAGCAGTTCTTC
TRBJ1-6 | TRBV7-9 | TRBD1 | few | CASSRDSSGSPLHF | TGTGCCAGCAGCCGGGACAGTTCAGGATCACCCCTCCACTTT
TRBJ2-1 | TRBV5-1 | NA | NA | CASSLSPREQFF | TGCGCCAGCAGCTTGTCTCCCCGTGAGCAGTTCTTC
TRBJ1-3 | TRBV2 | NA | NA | CASTPLAGHHSGNTIYF | TGTGCCAGCACTCCGCTGGCGGGGCACCACTCTGGAAACACCATATATTTT
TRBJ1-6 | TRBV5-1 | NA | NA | CASSTGGDSPLHF | TGCGCCAGCAGCACGGGGGGGGATTCACCCCTCCACTTT
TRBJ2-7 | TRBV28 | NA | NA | CASTRGLSYEQYF | TGTGCCAGCACCCGAGGTCTTTCCTACGAGCAGTACTTC
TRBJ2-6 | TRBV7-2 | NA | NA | CASSLVASSGANVLTF | TGTGCCAGCAGCTTAGTGGCCAGCTCTGGGGCCAACGTCCTGACTTTC
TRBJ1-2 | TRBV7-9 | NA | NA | CASSLELQGYTF | TGTGCCAGCAGCTTAGAGCTCCAAGGCTACACCTTC
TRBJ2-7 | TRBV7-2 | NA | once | CASSLRGRGSYEQYF | TGTGCCAGCAGCTTACGGGGGAGGGGGTCCTACGAGCAGTACTTC
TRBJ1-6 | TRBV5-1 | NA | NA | CASSFDQANSPLHF | TGCGCCAGCAGCTTCGACCAGGCAAATTCACCCCTCCACTTT
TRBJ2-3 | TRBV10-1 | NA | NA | CASICGDSTDTQYF | TGCGCCAGCATTTGCGGGGACAGCACAGATACGCAGTATTTT